The 32 T cell receptor beta chains below all came from one sample that was sequenced in a study of blood T cells in healthy people across ages. Together with a sample-barcoded 5' primer, a J-beta primer mix was included in a second PCR lasting about 7 to 11 cycles. TCRdb reanalysed the 5' RACE reads using MiXCR and keeps one entry per CDR3 protein. Among around 900,000 distinct CDR3 sequences listed, 29% were seen once. The sample taken for sequencing was blood. These receptors came from a woman older than 75 in good health.

This clonotype was seen ten or more times. The CDR3 sequence: CATSREVLGTAYNEQFF. The CDR3 DNA follows: TGTGCCACCAGCAGAGAAGTTCTCGGGACTGCCTACAATGAGCAGTTCTTC. The rearrangement links TRBV15 to TRBJ2-1, with D perhaps TRBD2 (6 bases). Trimming pared 0 bases from V and 2 bases from J, leaving 14 bases between. Germline V gene data show CDR1 as LNHNV and CDR2 as YYDKDF (reference sequence). CDR3 size: 17 residues.

Ten or more counts support this clonotype. This chain uses TRBV6-5 with TRBJ1-2; D is possibly TRBD1 (5 bases). Germline V CDR1 and CDR2: MNHEY, SVGAGI. V was cut by 6 bases and J by 4 bases, with 15 bases left in between. The CDR3 loop spans 14 amino acids. The CDR3 coding sequence is TGTGCCAGCAGCAAAAAGTGGGGGACCTATGGCTACACCTTC. Translation gives CASSKKWGTYGYTF.

This clonotype was seen a few times. The chain has TRBV24-1 and TRBJ1-2; 9 bases fit TRBD1. Germline V gives CDR1 KGHDR, CDR2 SFDVKD. The CDR3 contains 13 residues. V was pared by 8 bases and J by 4 bases, with 4 bases of the junction left unmatched. In nucleotides, the CDR3 is TGTGCCACCAAAGACAGGGGGTCCTATGGCTACACCTTC. This sequence encodes CATKDRGSYGYTF.

In the case of this clonotype: A much more abundant neighbour one base away suggests this may be a read error. The chain joins TRBV12-3 or TRBV12-4 to TRBJ1-6, with 8 bases matching TRBD1. The CDR3 has 13 amino acids. CDR3 residues: CASSQGAGSPPHF. Written as DNA, the CDR3 is TGTGCCAGCAGCCAGGGGGCAGGATCACCCCCCCACTTT.

The rearrangement links TRBV4-2 to TRBJ1-3; D not resolved. The V end lost 1 base, the J end lost 0 bases, and 13 bases lay between the germline ends. Per germline, CDR1 LGHNA and CDR2 YNFKEQ. This CDR3 is built from 17 residues. CDR3 loop: CASSQAPTPPSGNTIYF. The CDR3 DNA is TGTGCCAGCAGCCAAGCCCCCACGCCGCCCTCTGGAAACACCATATATTTT.

The genes are TRBV20-1 and TRBJ2-5, with a possible D match to TRBD2 (6 bases). The CDR3 is made up of 14 amino acids. Trimming removed 2 bases from V and 5 bases from J, with 15 bases in between. The germline gives CDR1 DFQATT, CDR2 SNEGSKA (reference sequence). CDR3 sequence reads: CSARPLGRRETQYF. CDR3 coding DNA: TGCAGTGCTAGACCCCTCGGGAGAAGGGAGACCCAGTACTTC.

The table lists this clonotype with many counts. J is TRBJ1-2 and V is TRBV20-1; D remains ambiguous. CDR1 and CDR2 from the germline V gene are DFQATT and SNEGSKA (reference sequence). V lost 2 bases and J lost 2, with 3 bases in between. The CDR3 spans 11 residues. CDR3: CSARTNYGYTF. The CDR3 DNA reads as TGCAGTGCTAGAACCAACTATGGCTACACCTTC.

The chain couples TRBV12-5 to TRBJ2-5; D is unclear. CDR1 is LGHNT, CDR2 FRNRAP, per germline. V was pared by 2 bases and J by 11 bases, with 18 bases between. CDR3 length: 14 amino acids. The CDR3 coding sequence is TGTGCTAGTGGTTTGCTTGACAACGACAATGAGCAGTACTTC. Translation gives CASGLLDNDNEQYF.

This clonotype was recorded at least ten times. This rearrangement joins TRBV5-1 to TRBJ1-6; D gene unclear. The CDR3 loop spans 18 amino acids. Trimming cost V 1 base and J 6 bases, with 20 bases left between them. Per germline, CDR1 SGHRS and CDR2 YFSETQ. CDR3 sequence (DNA): TGCGCCAGCAGCTTGAACGGGGTCCCGAACGACTTTAATTCACCCCTCCACTTT. It is translated as CASSLNGVPNDFNSPLHF.

The chain's CDR3 is CASSRSGEFYEQYF. The CDR3 DNA is TGTGCCAGCAGTCGTAGCGGTGAGTTCTACGAGCAGTACTTC. The V call is TRBV11-3, the J call TRBJ2-5; D might be TRBD2 (6 bases). The J call may be faulty, since TRBJ2-7 better matches the DNA end. Germline V gives CDR1 SGHNT, CDR2 YENEEA. The CDR3 is 14 amino acids.

In its sample, this clonotype was seen a few times. The chain has TRBV20-1 and TRBJ2-4; unclear D gene. Germline lookup yields CDR1 DFQATT and CDR2 SNEGSKA (reference sequence). V lost 1 base to trimming and J lost 0 bases, with 4 bases between them. CDR3 length: 13 amino acids. CDR3 sequence (DNA): TGCAGTGCTAGAGGGGTAGCCAAAAACATTCAGTACTTC. Translating it yields CSARGVAKNIQYF.

To note about this clonotype: A much larger clone differs by one base, so this may be a read error. The rearrangement links TRBV27 to TRBJ2-6; D not resolved. The CDR3 is 17 residues long. CDR1 is MNHEY and CDR2 is SMNVEV in the germline V gene (reference sequence). CDR3 nucleotide sequence: TGTGCCCGCAGTTTATCCCCCGGCGTCTCTGGGGCCAACGTCCTGACTTTC. Translation: CARSLSPGVSGANVLTF. The full variable domain, with the rest looked up from reference TRBV27 and TRBJ2-6, is EAQVTQNPRYLITVTGKKLTVTCSQNMNHEYMSWYRQDPGLGLRQIYYSMNVEVTDKGDVPEGYKVSRKEKRNFPLILESPSPNQTSLYFCARSLSPGVSGANVLTFGAGSRLTVL.

With respect to this clonotype: A much larger clone is a single base away; this may be a read error. This rearrangement joins TRBV21-1 to TRBJ1-1; the D call of TRBD1 is as the table states it, not checked on the DNA. TRBV21-1 is recorded as a pseudogene. The CDR3 extends over 17 amino acids. The CDR3 nucleotides read TGTGCCAGCAGCAAAGCGGGACAGGGCCTCGGAGGGACTAAAGCTTTCTTT. This encodes CASSKAGQGLGGTKAFF.

About this clonotype itself: One base away lies a much larger clone, so this may be a sequencing read error. The J gene is TRBJ2-1, the V gene TRBV11-2; 10 bases agree with TRBD2. The CDR3 is 14 amino acids. CDR1 and CDR2 (germline): SGHAT, FQNNGV. The J segment lost 7 bases and the V segment lost 5 bases, leaving 5 bases of the junction unmatched. Here the CDR3 DNA reads TGTGCCAGCAGCGCAGCGGGGGGGACTAATGAGCAGTTCTTC. Translated: CASSAAGGTNEQFF.

The chain has TRBV21-1 and TRBJ2-2; TRBD1, the table's D call, lacks a check against the DNA. TRBV21-1 is designated a pseudogene. The CDR3 loop spans 15 amino acids. The CDR3 DNA reads TGTGCCAGCAGCGAAAAACAGGGAACCACCGGGGAGCTGTTTTTT. This translates into CASSEKQGTTGELFF.

At least ten counts were recorded for this clonotype. This chain joins TRBV20-1 and TRBJ1-4; no clear D gene. Germline V gene sequence: CDR1 DFQATT, CDR2 SNEGSKA (reference sequence). V was trimmed by 3 bases and J by 10 bases, leaving 24 bases between them. The CDR3 spans 16 residues. CDR3 sequence: CSASPYGPLMGGKLFF. The CDR3 DNA reads TGCAGTGCTAGTCCCTACGGCCCCCTTATGGGCGGAAAACTGTTTTTT.

This clonotype was detected a few times. The chain employs TRBV29-1 and TRBJ1-2, with 8 bases matching TRBD1. This CDR3 has 15 amino acids. The V gene end was trimmed by 6 bases and the J gene end by 1 base; junction bases not matched to a gene: 10. CDR1 and CDR2 from the germline V gene are SQVTM and ANQGSEA. This CDR3 reads CSVLGTGDFNYGYTF. The CDR3 coding sequence is TGCAGCGTCCTCGGGACAGGTGACTTTAACTATGGCTACACCTTC.

The chain uses TRBV20-1 and TRBJ1-1, with D maybe TRBD1 (6 bases). Germline CDR1 and CDR2: DFQATT and SNEGSKA (reference sequence). Trimming cost V 5 bases and J 1 base, with 11 bases left between them. The CDR3 is made up of 13 amino acids. The CDR3 DNA follows: TGCAGTGCTTCGCGAGGGGGGAACACTGAAGCTTTCTTT. Protein product: CSASRGGNTEAFF.

At least ten counts were recorded for this clonotype. This rearrangement joins TRBV7-9 to TRBJ2-6, with D possibly matching TRBD1 (6 bases). Germline assignment: CDR1 SEHNR and CDR2 FQNEAQ (reference sequence). V shed 5 bases and J shed 0 bases, with 11 bases lying between them. CDR3 size: 16 residues. The CDR3 sequence: CASSNQGTSGANVLTF. In DNA form, the CDR3 reads TGTGCCAGCAGCAACCAGGGGACCTCTGGGGCCAACGTCCTGACTTTC.

Ten or more counts support this clonotype. The rearrangement joins TRBV9 to TRBJ2-1; the D is unclear. Looked up from germline, CDR1 is SGDLS and CDR2 is YYNGEE. The CDR3 is made up of 15 amino acids. V lost 0 bases, J lost 7 bases, and 14 bases lay in between. The CDR3 reads CASSVAPQDANEQFF. CDR3 DNA: TGTGCCAGCAGCGTAGCACCCCAGGATGCGAATGAGCAGTTCTTC.

CDR3 nucleotides: TGTGCCAGCACCCAGACAGGGGGCGGCCCTGAAGCTTTCTTT. This encodes CASTQTGGGPEAFF. This chain connects TRBV12-3 or TRBV12-4 to TRBJ1-1; 10 bases map to TRBD1. Trimming at V came to 7 bases and at J to 6 bases, leaving 8 bases not matched to a gene. The CDR3 runs 14 residues.

In this sample, this clonotype turned up many times. The J gene is TRBJ2-7, the V gene TRBV7-2; TRBD2 might be the D (5 bases). CDR1 is SGHTA, CDR2 FQGNSA, per germline. Deletions cut 5 bases from V and 3 bases from J, with 11 bases between. CDR3 length: 13 amino acids. In DNA form, the CDR3 reads TGTGCCAGCAGCCCAAATGCGGGCTACGAGCAGTACTTC. It specifies CASSPNAGYEQYF.

This clonotype has ten or more counts. V usage is TRBV20-1 and J usage is TRBJ1-1, with D possibly TRBD1 on 5 matching bases. The CDR3 has 16 amino acids. Trimming cost V 0 bases and J 2 bases, with 16 bases left between them. CDR1 is DFQATT, CDR2 SNEGSKA, per germline (reference sequence). CDR3 loop: CSAREYGGGANTEAFF. The CDR3 DNA reads as TGCAGTGCTAGAGAGTATGGGGGTGGGGCTAACACTGAAGCTTTCTTT.

This clonotype was seen more than once but under ten times. The J gene is TRBJ1-2, the V gene TRBV19; D is unclear. The CDR3 is made up of 13 amino acids. Germline V CDR1 and CDR2: LNHDA, SQIVND (reference sequence). V was cut by 8 bases and J by 4 bases, with 14 bases left in between. The CDR3 is CASDGAAGYGYTF. The CDR3 DNA reads TGTGCCAGTGACGGAGCAGCGGGCTATGGCTACACCTTC.

The chain recombines TRBV20-1 with TRBJ1-1; D uncertain. Trimming stripped 1 base from V and 1 base from J, with 13 bases between. This CDR3 has 15 amino acids. Germline CDR1 and CDR2: DFQATT and SNEGSKA (reference sequence). The CDR3 coding sequence is TGCAGTGCTAGAGGTTTGGAGGGCTGGAACACTGAAGCTTTCTTT. It encodes CSARGLEGWNTEAFF.

In this sample, this clonotype turned up many times. CDR3 coding DNA: TGTGCCAGCAGCCAAGACTCCGAGGGGTATGAGCAGTTCTTC. Amino acid sequence: CASSQDSEGYEQFF. This rearrangement joins TRBV3-1 to TRBJ2-1, with D perhaps given as TRBD1 or TRBD2 (5 bases each). Germline V gene lookup returns CDR1 LGHDT and CDR2 YNNKEL (reference sequence). The V end lost 0 bases, the J end lost 8 bases, and 11 bases lay between the germline ends. This CDR3 is built from 14 residues.

This clonotype has just a few counts. V and J are TRBV11-2 and TRBJ1-5; D may be TRBD1 (6 bases). There are 15 residues in the CDR3. CDR1 and CDR2 (germline): SGHAT, FQNNGV. V was cut by 5 bases and J by 1 base, with 12 bases left in between. CDR3 sequence: CASSPQGQSNQPQHF. The CDR3 region has the DNA TGTGCCAGCAGCCCTCAAGGACAGAGCAATCAGCCCCAGCATTTT.

This clonotype was counted at least ten times. This chain uses TRBV5-5 with TRBJ1-5, with unresolved D. Trimming stripped 3 bases from V and 6 bases from J, with 10 bases between. Germline V gene sequence: CDR1 SGHKS, CDR2 YYEKEE (reference sequence). This CDR3 spans 13 amino acids. CDR3 nucleotides: TGTGCCAGCAGCTCGTTCATCGCTCAGCCCCAGCATTTT. Protein sequence: CASSSFIAQPQHF.

This clonotype was detected many times. The CDR3 sequence: CASSPRQGDHNEQFF. The CDR3 DNA reads TGTGCCAGCAGCCCCCGACAGGGGGATCACAATGAGCAGTTCTTC. This chain links TRBV11-3 with TRBJ2-1; 9 nucleotides align to TRBD1. CDR1 is SGHNT, CDR2 YENEEA, per germline. V was clipped by 5 bases and J by 5 bases; unmatched bases: 7. This CDR3 contains 15 residues.

This clonotype was seen more than once but under ten times. V is TRBV29-1 and J is TRBJ1-1; maybe TRBD1 (5 bases). V lost 8 bases to trimming and J lost 4 bases, with 14 bases between them. The CDR3 sequence is 12 residues long. Germline assignment: CDR1 SQVTM and CDR2 ANQGSEA. The CDR3 here is CSPPAGTTEAFF. CDR3 bases: TGCAGCCCCCCGGCAGGGACCACTGAAGCTTTCTTT.

J is TRBJ2-5 and V is TRBV20-1; D might be TRBD1 (7 bases). V was clipped by 5 bases and J by 5 bases, with 21 bases between them. This CDR3 spans 15 amino acids. CDR1 DFQATT and CDR2 SNEGSKA come from the germline V gene (reference sequence). CDR3 region: CSASSQGGPGETQYF. CDR3 nucleotides: TGCAGTGCTTCGTCTCAGGGGGGTCCTGGGGAGACCCAGTACTTC.

The CDR3 spells CASSLAPRGRISPLHF. In nucleotides, the CDR3 is TGTGCCAGCAGCTTAGCCCCCAGGGGCCGGATTTCACCCCTCCACTTT. The chain employs TRBV11-2 and TRBJ1-6; a possible D gene is TRBD1 (6 bases). CDR1 and CDR2 from the germline V gene are SGHAT and FQNNGV. This CDR3 contains 16 residues. V was shortened by 1 base and J by 9 bases, with 16 bases between the two germline ends.